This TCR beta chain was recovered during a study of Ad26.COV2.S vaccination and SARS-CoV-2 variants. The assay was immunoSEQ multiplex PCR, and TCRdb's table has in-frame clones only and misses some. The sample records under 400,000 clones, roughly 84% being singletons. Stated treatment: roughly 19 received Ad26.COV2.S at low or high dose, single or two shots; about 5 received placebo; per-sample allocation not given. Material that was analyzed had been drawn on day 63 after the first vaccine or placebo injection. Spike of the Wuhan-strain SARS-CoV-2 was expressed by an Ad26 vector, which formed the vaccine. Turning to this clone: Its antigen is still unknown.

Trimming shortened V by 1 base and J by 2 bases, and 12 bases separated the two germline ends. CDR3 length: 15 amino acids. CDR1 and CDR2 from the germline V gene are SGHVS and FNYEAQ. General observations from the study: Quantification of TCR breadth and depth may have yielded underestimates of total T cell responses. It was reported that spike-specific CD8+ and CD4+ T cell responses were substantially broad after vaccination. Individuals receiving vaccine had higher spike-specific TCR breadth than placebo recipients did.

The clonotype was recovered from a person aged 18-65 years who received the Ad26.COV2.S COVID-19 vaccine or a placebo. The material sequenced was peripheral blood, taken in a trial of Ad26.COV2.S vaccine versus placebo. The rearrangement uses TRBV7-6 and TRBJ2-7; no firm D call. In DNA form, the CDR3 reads TGTGCCAGCAGCTTAGTCGACACTGACCCCTACGAGCAGTACTTC. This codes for CASSLVDTDPYEQYF.